The TCR beta chain described here comes from a study of vaccination effects on CD4 cells after COVID-19. Germline V gene data show CDR1 as LGHNT and CDR2 as FRNRAP. The J segment lost 5 bases and the V segment lost 6 bases, leaving 2 bases of the junction unmatched. The CDR3 totals 12 residues. The study, taken as a whole, reports: Healthy vaccinees' vaccine-induced clones included only 1 of 255 cross-reacting with common cold coronaviruses. Convalescent patients were scarce, and early post-infection timepoints were absent. Clones induced by infection and by vaccine showed marked clonal contraction late after vaccination.

With around ten days of culture completed, CD4+ T cells were isolated. As regards this clone: Antigen specificity is unknown.

Only in-frame clones appear in the TCRdb table, and some are missing; sequencing was by immunoSEQ multiplex PCR. The sample includes about 74,000 clones, roughly three quarters seen only once; the top ten take around 2.1%. The clonotype was recovered from a human donor who received a COVID-19 vaccine. The rearrangement uses TRBV12-5 and TRBJ1-1; TRBD1 agrees at 8 bases. Here the sequenced sample was CD4+ T cells from PBMCs cultured without peptide, taken before COVID-19 vaccination. CDR3 in amino acids: CASGTGVTEAFF. The CDR3 DNA sequence: TGTGCTAGTGGGACAGGGGTTACTGAAGCTTTCTTT.